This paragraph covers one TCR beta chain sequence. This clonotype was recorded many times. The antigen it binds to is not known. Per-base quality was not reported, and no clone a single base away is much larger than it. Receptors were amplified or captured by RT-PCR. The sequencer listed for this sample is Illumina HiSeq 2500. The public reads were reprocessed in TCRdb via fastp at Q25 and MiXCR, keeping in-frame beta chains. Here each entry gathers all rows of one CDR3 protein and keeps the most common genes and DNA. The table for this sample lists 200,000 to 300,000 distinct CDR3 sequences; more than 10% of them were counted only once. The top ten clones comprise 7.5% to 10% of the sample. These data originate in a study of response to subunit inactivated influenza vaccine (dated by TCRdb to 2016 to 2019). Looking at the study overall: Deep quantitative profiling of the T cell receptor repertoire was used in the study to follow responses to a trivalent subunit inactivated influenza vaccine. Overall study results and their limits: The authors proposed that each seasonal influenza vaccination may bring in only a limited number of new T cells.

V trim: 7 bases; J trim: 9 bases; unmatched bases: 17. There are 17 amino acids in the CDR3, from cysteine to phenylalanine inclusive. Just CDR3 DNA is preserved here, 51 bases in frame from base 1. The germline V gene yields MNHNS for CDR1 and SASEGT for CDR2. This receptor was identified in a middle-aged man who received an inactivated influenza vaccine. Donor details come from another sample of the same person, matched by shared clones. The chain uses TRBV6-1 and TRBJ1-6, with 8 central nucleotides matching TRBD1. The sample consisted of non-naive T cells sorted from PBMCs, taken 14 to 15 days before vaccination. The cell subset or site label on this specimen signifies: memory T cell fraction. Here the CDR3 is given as CASTAIPTGVLGSPLHF. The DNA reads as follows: TGTGCCAGCACCGCAATTCCGACAGGGGTTTTAGGTTCACCCCTCCACTTT.